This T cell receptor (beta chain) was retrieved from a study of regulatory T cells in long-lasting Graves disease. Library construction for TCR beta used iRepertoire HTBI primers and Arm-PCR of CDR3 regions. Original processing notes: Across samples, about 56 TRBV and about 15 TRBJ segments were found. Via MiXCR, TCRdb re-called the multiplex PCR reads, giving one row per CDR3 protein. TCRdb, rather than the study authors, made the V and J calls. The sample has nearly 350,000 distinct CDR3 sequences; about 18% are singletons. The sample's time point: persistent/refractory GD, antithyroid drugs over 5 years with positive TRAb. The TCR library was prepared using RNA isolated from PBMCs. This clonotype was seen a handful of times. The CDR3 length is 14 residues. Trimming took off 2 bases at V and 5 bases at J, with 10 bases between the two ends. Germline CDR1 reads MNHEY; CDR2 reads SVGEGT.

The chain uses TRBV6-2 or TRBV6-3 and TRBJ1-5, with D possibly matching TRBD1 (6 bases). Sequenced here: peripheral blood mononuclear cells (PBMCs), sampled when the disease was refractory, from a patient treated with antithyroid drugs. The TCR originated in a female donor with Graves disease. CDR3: CASSYSGGYQPQHF. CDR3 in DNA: TGTGCCAGCAGTTACAGTGGGGGCTATCAGCCCCAGCATTTT.